These T cell receptor beta chains were read from a single sample in a study of T cells in Graves' hyperthyroidism and ophthalmopathy. Using its own MiXCR run on the multiplex PCR reads, TCRdb lists one record per CDR3 protein. The sample lists approximately 400,000 distinct CDR3 sequences; about 15% were seen once. Sequencing input: blood. These receptors all come from a woman aged 60 to 75 with Graves' hyperthyroidism. The CDR3 runs from the conserved cysteine through the conserved F or W. The order of the fields is D gene, J gene, CDR3 length, V gene, clone size, CDR3 DNA, CDR3 protein. The D gene is left open where the match is weak. The size entry is marked missing in some rows and otherwise reads once, few, many or a size class.

d_call: -; j_call: TRBJ2-3; cdr3_length: 13; v_call: TRBV20-1; clone_size: many; cdr3_nt: TGCAGTGCCGCCCGCGGAGCCACAGATACGCAGTATTTT; cdr3_aa: CSAARGATDTQYF
d_call: TRBD1; j_call: TRBJ1-4; cdr3_length: 15; v_call: TRBV27; clone_size: -; cdr3_nt: TGTGCCAGCAGTTCACCGGGACAGAACAGTGAAAAACTGTTTTTT; cdr3_aa: CASSSPGQNSEKLFF
d_call: -; j_call: TRBJ2-1; cdr3_length: 16; v_call: TRBV11-3; clone_size: many; cdr3_nt: TGTGCCAGCAGCTCCGGGGCCTGGGGCTCCTACAATGAGCAGTTCTTC; cdr3_aa: CASSSGAWGSYNEQFF
d_call: TRBD1; j_call: TRBJ2-5; cdr3_length: 16; v_call: TRBV30; clone_size: many; cdr3_nt: TGTGCCTGGAGTGTAGGTACAGGGGGTTACCAAGAGACCCAGTACTTC; cdr3_aa: CAWSVGTGGYQETQYF
d_call: TRBD1; j_call: TRBJ2-7; cdr3_length: 15; v_call: TRBV6-2/TRBV6-3; clone_size: many; cdr3_nt: TGTGCCAGCAGATTCAGCCGGGACAGCTCCTACGAGCAGTACTTC; cdr3_aa: CASRFSRDSSYEQYF
d_call: TRBD2; j_call: TRBJ2-5; cdr3_length: 16; v_call: TRBV24-1; clone_size: few; cdr3_nt: TGTGCCACCAGTGACGGACTAGCGGGAGTTCGGGAGACCCAGTACTTC; cdr3_aa: CATSDGLAGVRETQYF
d_call: TRBD2; j_call: TRBJ2-7; cdr3_length: 16; v_call: TRBV27; clone_size: -; cdr3_nt: TGTGCCAGCAGTTTATCTAGGGAGGGTCCTTGGAACGAGCAGTACTTC; cdr3_aa: CASSLSREGPWNEQYF
d_call: -; j_call: TRBJ2-7; cdr3_length: 16; v_call: TRBV6-5; clone_size: -; cdr3_nt: TGTGCCAGCAGTTACTCGTGGGGGCGGGGGAATTACGAGCAGTACTTC; cdr3_aa: CASSYSWGRGNYEQYF
d_call: -; j_call: TRBJ1-2; cdr3_length: 14; v_call: TRBV5-8; clone_size: many; cdr3_nt: TGTGCCAGCAGCTTGACGGGAAAGAACTATGGCTACACCTTC; cdr3_aa: CASSLTGKNYGYTF
d_call: -; j_call: TRBJ2-5; cdr3_length: 15; v_call: TRBV6-2/TRBV6-3; clone_size: many; cdr3_nt: TGTGCCAGCAGTTCCCGGGCCCCCCGGGAGGAGACCCAGTACTTC; cdr3_aa: CASSSRAPREETQYF
d_call: -; j_call: TRBJ2-1; cdr3_length: 12; v_call: TRBV4-1; clone_size: -; cdr3_nt: TGCGCCAGCAGCCCATCCCTGAATGAGCAGTTCTTC; cdr3_aa: CASSPSLNEQFF
d_call: -; j_call: TRBJ1-1; cdr3_length: 16; v_call: TRBV11-2; clone_size: few; cdr3_nt: TGTGCCAGCAGCTTAGAAGGAGCGGGACCCTTCACTGAAGCTTTCTTT; cdr3_aa: CASSLEGAGPFTEAFF
d_call: TRBD1; j_call: TRBJ1-2; cdr3_length: 15; v_call: TRBV3-1; clone_size: many; cdr3_nt: TGTGCCAGCACCCCGTCCCTGACAGGGGCCTATGGCTACACCTTC; cdr3_aa: CASTPSLTGAYGYTF
d_call: -; j_call: TRBJ1-2; cdr3_length: 13; v_call: TRBV5-1; clone_size: -; cdr3_nt: TGCGCCAGCAGCTTGGCCAGTAGCGATGGCTACACCTTC; cdr3_aa: CASSLASSDGYTF
d_call: -; j_call: TRBJ1-4; cdr3_length: 13; v_call: TRBV24-1; clone_size: few; cdr3_nt: TGTGCCACCAGCAGGGACGGAAATGAAAAACTGTTTTTT; cdr3_aa: CATSRDGNEKLFF
d_call: -; j_call: TRBJ1-1; cdr3_length: 15; v_call: TRBV4-2; clone_size: -; cdr3_nt: TGTGCCAGCAGCCAAGATCGAGGCTTGAACACTGAAGCTTTCTTT; cdr3_aa: CASSQDRGLNTEAFF
d_call: -; j_call: TRBJ2-3; cdr3_length: 13; v_call: TRBV10-3; clone_size: -; cdr3_nt: TGTGCCATCAGGACTCCTAGCACAGATACGCAGTATTTT; cdr3_aa: CAIRTPSTDTQYF
d_call: -; j_call: TRBJ1-5; cdr3_length: 14; v_call: TRBV6-4; clone_size: -; cdr3_nt: TGTGCCAGCCCCCAATCGGAAAGCAATCAGCCCCAGCATTTT; cdr3_aa: CASPQSESNQPQHF
d_call: TRBD1; j_call: TRBJ1-2; cdr3_length: 14; v_call: TRBV6-1; clone_size: once; cdr3_nt: TGTGCCAGCAGTGCCGGGACAGAGCCATATGGCTACACCTTC; cdr3_aa: CASSAGTEPYGYTF
d_call: -; j_call: TRBJ2-1; cdr3_length: 13; v_call: TRBV4-2; clone_size: -; cdr3_nt: TGTGCCAGCAGCTACTCCCTGGACAAGGAGCAGTTCTTC; cdr3_aa: CASSYSLDKEQFF
d_call: TRBD1; j_call: TRBJ2-7; cdr3_length: 15; v_call: TRBV3-1; clone_size: many; cdr3_nt: TGTGCCAGCAGCCAAGGGGGACAGGGGTCCTACGAGCAGTACTTC; cdr3_aa: CASSQGGQGSYEQYF
d_call: TRBD1; j_call: TRBJ2-1; cdr3_length: 16; v_call: TRBV3-1; clone_size: many; cdr3_nt: TGTGCCAGCAGCCAAGATTACGGACAGGGGGCGTCGGAGCAGTTCTTC; cdr3_aa: CASSQDYGQGASEQFF
d_call: -; j_call: TRBJ1-3; cdr3_length: 15; v_call: TRBV19; clone_size: few; cdr3_nt: TGTGCCAGTAGTATTCGACAGAACTCTGGAAACACCATATATTTT; cdr3_aa: CASSIRQNSGNTIYF
d_call: TRBD1; j_call: TRBJ2-7; cdr3_length: 15; v_call: TRBV12-3/TRBV12-4; clone_size: -; cdr3_nt: TGTGCCAGCAGTCTCGAGACAGGGGGCGGCTACGAGCAGTACTTC; cdr3_aa: CASSLETGGGYEQYF
d_call: -; j_call: TRBJ1-1; cdr3_length: 12; v_call: TRBV11-2; clone_size: many; cdr3_nt: TGTGCCAGCAGCCGCCATCTCTCTGAAGCTTTCTTT; cdr3_aa: CASSRHLSEAFF
d_call: -; j_call: TRBJ1-2; cdr3_length: 14; v_call: TRBV15; clone_size: -; cdr3_nt: TGTGCCACAAACCAACAGGGTGAGGGCTATGGCTACACCTTC; cdr3_aa: CATNQQGEGYGYTF
d_call: TRBD2; j_call: TRBJ2-1; cdr3_length: 15; v_call: TRBV20-1; clone_size: many; cdr3_nt: TGCAGTGCAACAATTTTAGCGGGAGCGGGGAATGAGCAGTTCTTC; cdr3_aa: CSATILAGAGNEQFF
d_call: TRBD1; j_call: TRBJ2-7; cdr3_length: 14; v_call: TRBV30; clone_size: many; cdr3_nt: TGTGCCTGGGACCCGGGACAGGGGGCCCACGAGCAGTACTTC; cdr3_aa: CAWDPGQGAHEQYF
d_call: -; j_call: TRBJ2-2; cdr3_length: 14; v_call: TRBV30; clone_size: -; cdr3_nt: TGTGCCTGGAGCCTCACGGCCATTCACGGGGAGCTGTTTTTT; cdr3_aa: CAWSLTAIHGELFF
d_call: TRBD2; j_call: TRBJ2-1; cdr3_length: 18; v_call: TRBV28; clone_size: -; cdr3_nt: TGTGCCAGCAGTAAATGGACTAGCGGGAGAGCTCCCTACAATGAGCAGTTCTTC; cdr3_aa: CASSKWTSGRAPYNEQFF
d_call: -; j_call: TRBJ1-1; cdr3_length: 17; v_call: TRBV12-3/TRBV12-4; clone_size: many; cdr3_nt: TGTGCCAGCCCAAAGGCGGCCGAAACAGGGCAGAACACTGAAGCTTTCTTT; cdr3_aa: CASPKAAETGQNTEAFF
d_call: -; j_call: TRBJ2-2; cdr3_length: 14; v_call: TRBV18; clone_size: -; cdr3_nt: TGTGCCAGCTCACCACCTTCCGGTACCGGGGAGCTGTTTTTT; cdr3_aa: CASSPPSGTGELFF
d_call: -; j_call: TRBJ2-7; cdr3_length: 13; v_call: TRBV3-1; clone_size: many; cdr3_nt: TGTGCCAGCAGCCAGGAGGACTTCTACGAGCAGTACTTC; cdr3_aa: CASSQEDFYEQYF
d_call: TRBD2; j_call: TRBJ2-5; cdr3_length: 17; v_call: TRBV4-1; clone_size: -; cdr3_nt: TGCGCCAGCAGCCAAGAGGGTGCGGGAGTGGGCCAAGAGACCCAGTACTTC; cdr3_aa: CASSQEGAGVGQETQYF
d_call: TRBD2; j_call: TRBJ2-5; cdr3_length: 18; v_call: TRBV11-2; clone_size: once; cdr3_nt: TGTGCCAGCAGCCTCGGGAGGAAACTAGCGGGAGGGCAAGAGACCCAGTACTTC; cdr3_aa: CASSLGRKLAGGQETQYF
d_call: TRBD1; j_call: TRBJ1-2; cdr3_length: 18; v_call: TRBV27; clone_size: few; cdr3_nt: TGTGCCAGAAAATCAAAATTCCGGGACAGGGCCCCCAGCTATGGCTACACCTTC; cdr3_aa: CARKSKFRDRAPSYGYTF
d_call: TRBD2; j_call: TRBJ2-2; cdr3_length: 16; v_call: TRBV20-1; clone_size: few; cdr3_nt: TGCAGTGCTAGCCGCCGAGCGGGAGTATTCGGCGGGGAGCTGTTTTTT; cdr3_aa: CSASRRAGVFGGELFF
d_call: -; j_call: TRBJ1-2; cdr3_length: 14; v_call: TRBV7-9; clone_size: few; cdr3_nt: TGTGCCAGCAGCAAGACAGCGGGACAAGGTGGCTACACCTTC; cdr3_aa: CASSKTAGQGGYTF
d_call: TRBD2; j_call: TRBJ2-7; cdr3_length: 15; v_call: TRBV7-3; clone_size: -; cdr3_nt: TGTGCCAGCAGCCCAACTAGCGGGAGCCACTACGAGCAGTACTTC; cdr3_aa: CASSPTSGSHYEQYF
d_call: -; j_call: TRBJ2-5; cdr3_length: 17; v_call: TRBV10-3; clone_size: -; cdr3_nt: TGTGCCATCAGTGAGGAGGGGGGAGAGTGGACCAGGGAGACCCAGTACTTC; cdr3_aa: CAISEEGGEWTRETQYF
d_call: -; j_call: TRBJ2-1; cdr3_length: 12; v_call: TRBV12-3/TRBV12-4; clone_size: many; cdr3_nt: TGTGCCAGCAGTTCTAGGATTAATGAGCAGTTCTTC; cdr3_aa: CASSSRINEQFF
d_call: -; j_call: TRBJ2-4; cdr3_length: 15; v_call: TRBV12-3/TRBV12-4; clone_size: -; cdr3_nt: TGTGCCAGCAGCCTGGGACACACAGCCAAAAACATTCAGTACTTC; cdr3_aa: CASSLGHTAKNIQYF
d_call: -; j_call: TRBJ2-1; cdr3_length: 18; v_call: TRBV5-1; clone_size: -; cdr3_nt: TGCGCCAGCAGCTTCCGCATAAGAGGCACGGACCTCTACAATGAGCAGTTCTTC; cdr3_aa: CASSFRIRGTDLYNEQFF
d_call: -; j_call: TRBJ2-7; cdr3_length: 15; v_call: TRBV27; clone_size: -; cdr3_nt: TGTGCCAGCTCAGGAGACTTAGGGACTCCTGACGAGCAGTACTTC; cdr3_aa: CASSGDLGTPDEQYF
d_call: -; j_call: TRBJ2-7; cdr3_length: 15; v_call: TRBV4-2; clone_size: few; cdr3_nt: TGTGCCAGCAGCCAAGAGCGGGCTAGCGTCTACGAGCAGTACTTC; cdr3_aa: CASSQERASVYEQYF
d_call: TRBD2; j_call: TRBJ2-2; cdr3_length: 16; v_call: TRBV18; clone_size: -; cdr3_nt: TGTGCCAGCTCACACGGACTAGCGGGGTCCGTTGGGGAGCTGTTTTTT; cdr3_aa: CASSHGLAGSVGELFF
d_call: TRBD2; j_call: TRBJ2-5; cdr3_length: 16; v_call: TRBV4-1; clone_size: few; cdr3_nt: TGCGCCAGCAGCCGAGGTTCTAGCGGGGATAAAGAGACCCAGTACTTC; cdr3_aa: CASSRGSSGDKETQYF